Below are 15 T cell receptor beta chains sequenced from a single sample in a study of glioma-infiltrating T cells after dendritic cell vaccination. Assay: immunoSEQ multiplex PCR; the TCRdb copy retains only in-frame clones and omits some. The sample has 70,000 to 100,000 clones; about four fifths are singletons. As to time point: after dendritic cell vaccination, including at tumor progression/relapse. The source was blood, collected after dendritic cell vaccination. Receptors originate from a human donor with glioblastoma.

Note on this clone: A junction end diverges from the germline sequence, so it may reflect a read error. The rearrangement joins TRBV6-1 to TRBJ2-4, with 7 bases lining up with TRBD1. CDR1 is MNHNS, CDR2 SASEGT, per germline. CDR3 length: 18 residues. This chain's CDR3 is CASGDPFGQALAKNIQYF. The CDR3 DNA follows: TGTGCCAGCGGTGACCCGTTTGGACAGGCCCTAGCCAAAAACATTCAGTACTTC.

The chain couples TRBV5-4 to TRBJ2-3; TRBD1 is a possible D gene (5 bases). V lost 2 bases, J lost 6 bases, and 10 bases lay in between. The CDR3 has 13 amino acids. Looked up from germline, CDR1 is SGHNT and CDR2 is YYREEE (reference sequence). The CDR3 DNA follows: TGTGCCAGCAGCTTCCCAGGGCACGATACGCAGTATTTT. This gives the protein CASSFPGHDTQYF.

V is TRBV11-2 and J is TRBJ2-5; 12 bases line up with TRBD2. V gave up 5 bases and J gave up 2 bases; unmatched junction bases: 6. The germline V gene encodes CDR1 SGHAT and CDR2 FQNNGV. This CDR3 spans 16 amino acids. CDR3 DNA sequence: TGTGCCAGCAGCATCACTAGCGGGGGGACTCAAGAGACCCAGTACTTC. Protein product: CASSITSGGTQETQYF.

This rearrangement joins TRBV19 to TRBJ1-5; a possible D gene is TRBD1 (6 bases). Per germline, CDR1 LNHDA and CDR2 SQIVND (reference sequence). Trimming took 6 bases from V and 4 from J, leaving 16 bases between them. The CDR3 consists of 15 residues. CDR3 nucleotide sequence: TGTGCCAGTAGGACCCCAGGGGTAGGTAATCAGCCCCAGCATTTT. Translation: CASRTPGVGNQPQHF. The variable domain in full, with the rest retrieved from reference TRBV19 and TRBJ1-5, is DGGITQSPKYLFRKEGQNVTLSCEQNLNHDAMYWYRQDPGQGLRLIYYSQIVNDFQKGDIAEGYSVSREKKESFPLTVTSAQKNPTAFYLCASRTPGVGNQPQHFGDGTRLSIL.

The chain joins TRBV5-6 to TRBJ1-1, with 10 bases aligning to TRBD1. Losses at the gene ends were 4 bases for V and 8 bases for J; bases not matched to a gene: 14. Germline V lookup: CDR1 SGHDT, CDR2 YYEEEE. This CDR3 is built from 16 residues. This CDR3 reads CASSRGGAGTGVEAFF. CDR3 bases: TGTGCCAGCAGCAGGGGGGGGGCCGGGACAGGGGTAGAAGCTTTCTTT.

This chain joins TRBV4-1 and TRBJ1-4; D is unresolved. Germline V gene data show CDR1 as MGHRA and CDR2 as YSYEKL. CDR3 length equals 16 residues. The V and J ends lost 2 bases and 7 bases respectively, with 17 bases between them. The CDR3 coding sequence is TGCGCCAGCAGCCAAAGCGCGGCAGATCAAGGTGAAAAACTGTTTTTT. Translation: CASSQSAADQGEKLFF.

The sample holds a few counts of this clone. This sequence joins TRBV7-2 and TRBJ1-2; the D is unclear. The ends were cut back, 6 bases at V and 5 bases at J, with 19 bases in the middle. This CDR3 is 15 amino acids long. Germline V gene sequence: CDR1 SGHTA, CDR2 FQGNSA. In DNA form, the CDR3 reads TGTGCCAGCAGTCTTCCGCAGCTGGGCGCGTATGGCTACACCTTC. As protein: CASSLPQLGAYGYTF.

CDR3 protein: CASSPTIARGGQETQYF. Written as DNA, the CDR3 is TGTGCCAGCTCACCCACTATAGCGCGGGGGGGACAAGAGACCCAGTACTTC. This chain connects TRBV18 to TRBJ2-5; 9 bases fit TRBD2. The CDR3 spans 17 residues. Germline V gene sequence: CDR1 KGHSH, CDR2 LQKENI. V was pared by 3 bases and J by 2 bases, with 10 bases of the junction left unmatched.

The rearrangement links TRBV6-5 to TRBJ1-2; the match to TRBD1 covers 11 bases. The length of the CDR3 is 16 residues. J gave up 6 bases and V 4 bases, and 10 bases lay outside the gene matches. Germline V gene sequence: CDR1 MNHEY, CDR2 SVGAGI. As DNA, the CDR3 is TGTGCCAGCAGTTCCAACGCCGGGACAGGGGGGGATGGCTACACCTTC. Protein sequence: CASSSNAGTGGDGYTF.

This chain connects TRBV10-3 to TRBJ1-5, with a possible D match to TRBD1 (6 bases). V was trimmed by 0 bases and J by 6 bases, leaving 12 bases between them. The CDR3 sequence is 15 residues long. Germline V gene lookup returns CDR1 ENHRY and CDR2 SYGVKD. Written as DNA, the CDR3 is TGTGCCATCAGTGAGTCAACAGGGCGGGTTCAGCCCCAGCATTTT. It specifies CAISESTGRVQPQHF.

This rearrangement joins TRBV6-1 to TRBJ1-5, with no clear D. There are 16 residues in the CDR3. Trimming removed 3 bases from V and 0 bases from J, with 12 bases in between. Germline loops: CDR1 MNHNS, CDR2 SASEGT. The CDR3 protein is CASSDRSAYSNQPQHF. Here the CDR3 DNA reads TGTGCCAGCAGTGACCGGTCCGCCTATAGCAATCAGCCCCAGCATTTT.

The J gene is TRBJ2-2, the V gene TRBV11-2; the D gene is possibly TRBD1 (6 bases). Trimming removed 4 bases at V and 1 base at J, with 7 bases between. CDR3 size: 14 residues. The germline gives CDR1 SGHAT, CDR2 FQNNGV. CDR3 nucleotide sequence: TGTGCCAGCAGCTGGGGGCGGAACACCGGGGAGCTGTTTTTT. As protein: CASSWGRNTGELFF. The full variable domain, with the rest looked up from reference TRBV11-2 and TRBJ2-2, is EAGVAQSPRYKIIEKRQSVAFWCNPISGHATLYWYQQILGQGPKLLIQFQNNGVVDDSQLPKDRFSAERLKGVDSTLKIQPAKLEDSAVYLCASSWGRNTGELFFGEGSRLTVL.

V usage is TRBV2 and J usage is TRBJ2-3, with TRBD1 matching 10 bases. CDR3 length: 15 amino acids. Germline CDR1 is SNHLY and CDR2 is FYNNEI. After removal of 4 bases from V and 1 base from J, the junction contained 2 bases not matched to a gene. CDR3 loop: CASSAGTGGTDTQYF. The CDR3 bases are TGTGCCAGCAGTGCAGGGACAGGGGGCACAGATACGCAGTATTTT.

This sequence joins TRBV9 and TRBJ2-5; 11 bases agree with TRBD2. Looked up from germline, CDR1 is SGDLS and CDR2 is YYNGEE. The V gene end was trimmed by 4 bases and the J gene end by 2 bases; junction bases not matched to a gene: 4. The CDR3 contains 15 residues. CDR3 coding DNA: TGTGCCAGCAGCACCCCTAGCGGGGGGCAAGAGACCCAGTACTTC. It specifies CASSTPSGGQETQYF.

A single count supports this clone. This sequence joins TRBV19 and TRBJ2-1; 9 bases map to TRBD2. J lost 5 bases, V lost 6 bases, and 11 bases had no gene match. The germline V gene has CDR1 LNHDA and CDR2 SQIVND (reference sequence). The CDR3 runs 16 residues. Here the CDR3 DNA reads TGTGCCAGTAGCAAGGGGGCTAGCGGGACCAACAATGAGCAGTTCTTC. Its translation is CASSKGASGTNNEQFF.